This T cell receptor beta chain comes out of a study of CXCR3-negative and CXCR3-positive naive CD8 T cells. This CDR3 has 18 amino acids. Germline CDR1 reads MDHEN; CDR2 reads SYDVKM. cDNA libraries for TRB were generated by 5' RACE incorporating UMI labels. Using the 5' RACE reads, TCRdb records one entry per CDR3 protein without DNA. This table holds 50,000 to 60,000 distinct CDR3 sequences. CD45RO-CCR7+CD27+CD95- characterized naive CD8+ T cells. The clonotype comes from a human donor in good health. Some clones in this sample may be carry-over from other donors' samples. Sequenced input: naive CXCR3- CD8+ T cells from blood. Sample subset: CD45RO-CCR7+CD27+CD95- naive CD8+ T cells lacking CXCR3 (TNR3-). The chain combines TRBV28 with TRBJ2-1; TCRdb's D call, TRBD2, is unchecked because there is no DNA. The chain's CDR3 is CASSFRGPSGNSYNEQFF. Full variable domain (missing parts from reference TRBV28 and TRBJ2-1): DVKVTQSSRYLVKRTGEKVFLECVQDMDHENMFWYRQDPGLGLRLIYFSYDVKMKEKGDIPEGYSVSREKKERFSLILESASTNQTSMYLCASSFRGPSGNSYNEQFFGPGTRLTVL.